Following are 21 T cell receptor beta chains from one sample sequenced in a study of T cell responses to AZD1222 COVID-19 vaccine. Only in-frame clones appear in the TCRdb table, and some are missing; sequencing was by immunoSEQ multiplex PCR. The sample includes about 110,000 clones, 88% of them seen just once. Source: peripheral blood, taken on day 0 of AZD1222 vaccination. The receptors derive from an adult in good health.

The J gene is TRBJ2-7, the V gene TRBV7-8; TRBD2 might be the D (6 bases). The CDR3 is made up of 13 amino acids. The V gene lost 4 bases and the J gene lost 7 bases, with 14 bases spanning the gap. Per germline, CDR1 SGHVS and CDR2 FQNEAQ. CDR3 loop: CASSSPGGREQYF. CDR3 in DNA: TGTGCCAGCAGCTCCCCTGGAGGGAGGGAGCAGTACTTC.

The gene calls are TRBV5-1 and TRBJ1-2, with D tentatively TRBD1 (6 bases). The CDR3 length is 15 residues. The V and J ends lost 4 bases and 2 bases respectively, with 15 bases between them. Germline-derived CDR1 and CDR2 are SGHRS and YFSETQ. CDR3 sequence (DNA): TGCGCCAGCAGCATTCAACCAGGACAGAACTATGGCTACACCTTC. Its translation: CASSIQPGQNYGYTF.

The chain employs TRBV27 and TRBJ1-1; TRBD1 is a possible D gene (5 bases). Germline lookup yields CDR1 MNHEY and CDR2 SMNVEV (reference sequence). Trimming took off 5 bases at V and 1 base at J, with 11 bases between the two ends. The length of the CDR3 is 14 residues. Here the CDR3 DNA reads TGTGCCAGCAGTCCCGCGGGGCAGAACACTGAAGCTTTCTTT. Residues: CASSPAGQNTEAFF.

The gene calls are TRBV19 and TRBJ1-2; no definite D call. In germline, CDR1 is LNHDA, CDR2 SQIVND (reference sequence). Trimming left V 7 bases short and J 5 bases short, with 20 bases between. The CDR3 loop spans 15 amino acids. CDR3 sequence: CASNSPRAALYGYTF. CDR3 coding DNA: TGTGCCAGTAACTCCCCCCGGGCCGCCCTTTATGGCTACACCTTC.

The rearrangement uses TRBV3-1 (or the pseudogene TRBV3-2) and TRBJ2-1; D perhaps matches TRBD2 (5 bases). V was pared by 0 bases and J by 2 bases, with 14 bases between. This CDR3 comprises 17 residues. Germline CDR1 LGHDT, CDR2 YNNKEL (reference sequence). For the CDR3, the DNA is TGTGCCAGCAGCCAAGATTACCGGACTGAAACCTACAATGAGCAGTTCTTC. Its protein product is CASSQDYRTETYNEQFF.

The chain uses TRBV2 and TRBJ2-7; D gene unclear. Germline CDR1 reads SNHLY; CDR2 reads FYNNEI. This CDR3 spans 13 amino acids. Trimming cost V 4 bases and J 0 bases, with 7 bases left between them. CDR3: CASSAEVSYEQYF. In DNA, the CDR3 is TGTGCCAGCAGTGCCGAGGTCTCCTACGAGCAGTACTTC.

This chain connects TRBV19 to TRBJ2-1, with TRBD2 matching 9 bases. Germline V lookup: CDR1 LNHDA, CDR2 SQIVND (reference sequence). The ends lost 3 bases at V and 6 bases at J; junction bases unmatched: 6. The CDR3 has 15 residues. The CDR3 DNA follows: TGTGCCAGTAGTATTCTTACTAGCGGGCCCAATGAGCAGTTCTTC. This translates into CASSILTSGPNEQFF.

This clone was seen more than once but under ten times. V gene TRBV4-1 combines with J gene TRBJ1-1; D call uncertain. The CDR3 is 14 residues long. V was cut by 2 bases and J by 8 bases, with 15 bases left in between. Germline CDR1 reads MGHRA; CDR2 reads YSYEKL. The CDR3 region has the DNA TGCGCCAGCAGCCAACCTCGAAGTTCGAGGGAAGCTTTCTTT. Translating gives CASSQPRSSREAFF.

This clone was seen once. The CDR3 spells CASSLVGENYGYTF. CDR3 sequence (DNA): TGTGCCAGCAGCTTAGTTGGGGAAAACTATGGCTACACCTTC. V is TRBV13 and J is TRBJ1-2; D is unresolved. Trimming removed 1 base from V and 2 bases from J, with 8 bases in between. CDR3 length equals 14 residues. The germline gives CDR1 PRHDT, CDR2 FYEKMQ (reference sequence).

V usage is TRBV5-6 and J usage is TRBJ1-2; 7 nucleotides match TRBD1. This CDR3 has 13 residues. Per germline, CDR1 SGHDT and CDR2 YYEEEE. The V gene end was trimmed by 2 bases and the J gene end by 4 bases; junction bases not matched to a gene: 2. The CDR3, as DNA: TGTGCCAGCAGCTTTGGACAGGCCTATGGCTACACCTTC. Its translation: CASSFGQAYGYTF.

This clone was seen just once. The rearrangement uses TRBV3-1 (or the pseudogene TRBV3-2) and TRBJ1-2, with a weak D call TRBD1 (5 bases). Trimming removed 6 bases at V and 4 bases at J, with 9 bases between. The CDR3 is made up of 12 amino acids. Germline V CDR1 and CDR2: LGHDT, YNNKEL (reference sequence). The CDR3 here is CASSSGPYGYTF. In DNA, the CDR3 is TGTGCCAGCAGTTCAGGGCCCTATGGCTACACCTTC.

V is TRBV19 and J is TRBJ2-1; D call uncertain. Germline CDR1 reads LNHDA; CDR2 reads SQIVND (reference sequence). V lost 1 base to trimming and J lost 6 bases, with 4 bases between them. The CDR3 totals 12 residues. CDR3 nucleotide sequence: TGTGCCAGTAGTATAGGGAGCAATGAGCAGTTCTTC. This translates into CASSIGSNEQFF.

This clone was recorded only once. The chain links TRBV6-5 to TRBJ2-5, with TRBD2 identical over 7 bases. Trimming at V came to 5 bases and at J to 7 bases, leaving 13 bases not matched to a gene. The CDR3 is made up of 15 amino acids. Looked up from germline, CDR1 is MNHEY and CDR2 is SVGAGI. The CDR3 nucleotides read TGTGCCAGCAGTCACGGGACTACCCAGAGGGGGACCCAGTACTTC. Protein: CASSHGTTQRGTQYF.

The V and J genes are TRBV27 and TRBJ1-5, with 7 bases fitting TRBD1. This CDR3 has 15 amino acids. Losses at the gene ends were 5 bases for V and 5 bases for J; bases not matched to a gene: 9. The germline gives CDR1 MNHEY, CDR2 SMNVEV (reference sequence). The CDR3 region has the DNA TGTGCCAGCAGTGCCACACCCCAGGGGGATCAGCCCCAGCATTTT. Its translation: CASSATPQGDQPQHF.

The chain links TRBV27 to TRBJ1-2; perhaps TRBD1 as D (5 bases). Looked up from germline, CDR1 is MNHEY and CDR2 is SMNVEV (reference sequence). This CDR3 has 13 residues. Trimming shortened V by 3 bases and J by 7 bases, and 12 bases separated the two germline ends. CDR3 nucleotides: TGTGCCAGCAGTTTGGGGGGGACTTCTGGCTACACCTTC. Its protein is CASSLGGTSGYTF.

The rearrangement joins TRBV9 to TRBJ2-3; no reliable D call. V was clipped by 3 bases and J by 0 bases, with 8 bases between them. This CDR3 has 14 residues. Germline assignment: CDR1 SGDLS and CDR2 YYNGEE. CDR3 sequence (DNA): TGTGCCAGCAGCGAGCCGACTAGCACAGATACGCAGTATTTT. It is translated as CASSEPTSTDTQYF.

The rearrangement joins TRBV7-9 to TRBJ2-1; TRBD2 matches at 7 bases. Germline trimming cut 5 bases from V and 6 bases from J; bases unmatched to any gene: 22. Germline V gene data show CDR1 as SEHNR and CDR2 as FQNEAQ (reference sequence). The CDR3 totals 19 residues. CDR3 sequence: CASSAPPRGSRTRGNEQFF. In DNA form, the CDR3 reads TGTGCCAGCAGCGCCCCCCCCCGAGGCTCCCGGACTAGGGGCAATGAGCAGTTCTTC.

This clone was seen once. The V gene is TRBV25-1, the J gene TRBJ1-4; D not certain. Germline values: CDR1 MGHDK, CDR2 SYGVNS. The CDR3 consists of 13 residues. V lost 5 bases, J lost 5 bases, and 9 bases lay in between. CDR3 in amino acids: CASSLAGNEKLFF. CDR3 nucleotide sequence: TGTGCCAGCAGTTTGGCGGGGAATGAAAAACTGTTTTTT.

CDR3 bases: TGTGCCAGCAGCTTAGCCAGGGGGGATTCACCCCTCCACTTT. Translating gives CASSLARGDSPLHF. The rearrangement links TRBV7-2 to TRBJ1-6, with 7 bases lining up with TRBD1. CDR3 size: 14 residues. The germline gives CDR1 SGHTA, CDR2 FQGNSA. Trimming took 0 bases from V and 8 from J; bases not matched to a gene: 1. Full variable domain (outside the CDR3, taken from reference TRBV7-2 and TRBJ1-6): GAGVSQSPSNKVTEKGKDVELRCDPISGHTALYWYRQSLGQGLEFLIYFQGNSAPDKSGLPSDRFSAERTGGSVSTLTIQRTQQEDSAVYLCASSLARGDSPLHFGNGTRLTVT.

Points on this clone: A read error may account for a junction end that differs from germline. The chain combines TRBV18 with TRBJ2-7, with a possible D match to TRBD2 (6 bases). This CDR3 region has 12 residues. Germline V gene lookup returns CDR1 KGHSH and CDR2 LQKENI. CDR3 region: CASSPESGTQHF. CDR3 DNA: TGTGCCAGCTCACCAGAATCCGGGACTCAACACTTC. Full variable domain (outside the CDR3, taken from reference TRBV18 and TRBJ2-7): NAGVMQNPRHLVRRRGQEARLRCSPMKGHSHVYWYRQLPEEGLKFMVYLQKENIIDESGMPKERFSAEFPKEGPSILRIQQVVRGDSAAYFCASSPESGTQHFGPGTRLTVT.

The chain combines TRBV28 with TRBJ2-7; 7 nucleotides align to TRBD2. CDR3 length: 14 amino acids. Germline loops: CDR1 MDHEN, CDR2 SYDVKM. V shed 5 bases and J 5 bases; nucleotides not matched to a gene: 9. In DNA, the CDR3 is TGTGCCAGCAGTCCGGGAGGCTCGGATGACGAGCAGTACTTC. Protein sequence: CASSPGGSDDEQYF.